Below, 27 T cell receptor beta chains from the same sample are listed, as sequenced in a study of blood T cell repertoires in COVID-19. Assay: immunoSEQ multiplex PCR; the TCRdb copy retains only in-frame clones and omits some. The repertoire has 200,000 to 250,000 clones, roughly 84% of them found once; the top ten carry around 3.3%. The sequenced material came from peripheral blood. These receptors were obtained from a woman over 75 with acute or convalescent COVID-19.

This sequence joins TRBV5-1 and TRBJ1-4; D not certain. Germline loops: CDR1 SGHRS, CDR2 YFSETQ. The germline V and J ends were trimmed by 0 bases and 0 bases, with 9 bases remaining between them. The CDR3 consists of 16 residues. The DNA of the CDR3 is TGCGCCAGCAGCTTGGCCACATTTGCAACTAATGAAAAACTGTTTTTT. Amino acid sequence: CASSLATFATNEKLFF.

The rearrangement uses TRBV5-1 and TRBJ1-2, with D unclear. The CDR3 is made up of 14 amino acids. Germline V gives CDR1 SGHRS, CDR2 YFSETQ. V lost 0 bases and J 3 bases, leaving 9 bases between the germline ends. CDR3 amino acids: CASSLESTDYGYTF. DNA of the CDR3: TGCGCCAGCAGCTTGGAGTCCACGGACTATGGCTACACCTTC.

The rearrangement uses TRBV7-9 and TRBJ2-3; a weak D match, TRBD1 (5 bases). V was cut by 1 base and J by 0 bases, with 8 bases left in between. From germline, CDR1 is SEHNR and CDR2 FQNEAQ (reference sequence). The CDR3 extends over 15 amino acids. As DNA, the CDR3 is TGTGCCAGCAGCTTAGGACAGTCTAGCACAGATACGCAGTATTTT. Amino acids: CASSLGQSSTDTQYF.

The rearrangement uses TRBV2 and TRBJ1-2; 9 bases agree with TRBD1. The CDR3 covers 13 residues. J gave up 5 bases and V 5 bases, and 3 bases lay outside the gene matches. Germline V gives CDR1 SNHLY, CDR2 FYNNEI. The CDR3 loop is CASSRDREYGYTF. The CDR3, as DNA: TGTGCCAGCAGTAGGGACAGGGAATATGGCTACACCTTC.

The chain carries TRBV2 and TRBJ2-1; 7 nucleotides agree with TRBD1. Trimming removed 5 bases from V and 9 bases from J; junction bases left unmatched: 10. The germline V gene encodes CDR1 SNHLY and CDR2 FYNNEI. The CDR3 extends over 14 amino acids. CDR3 coding DNA: TGTGCCAGCAGTTCCCGACAGGGATTCGGTGAGCAGTTCTTC. This gives the protein CASSSRQGFGEQFF.

The chain is built from TRBV10-3 and TRBJ1-2, with 8 bases fitting TRBD1. With V trimmed by 3 bases and J by 7 bases, 7 bases remained unmatched. The length of the CDR3 is 14 residues. CDR1 and CDR2 (germline): ENHRY, SYGVKD. CDR3 sequence: CAISEVGTGTGYTF. The DNA for the CDR3 is TGTGCCATCAGTGAAGTCGGGACAGGTACTGGCTACACCTTC.

This clone has just a few counts. The junction differs from germline at one of its ends, possibly a read error. V usage is TRBV11-2 and J usage is TRBJ1-2; 8 bases map to TRBD1. The CDR3 sequence is 13 residues long. Looked up from germline, CDR1 is SGHAT and CDR2 is FQNNGV. The DNA of the CDR3 is TGTGCCAGCAGCGTAGACAGGGGTGGAGGCTACACCTTC. Amino acid sequence: CASSVDRGGGYTF.

The chain uses TRBV9 and TRBJ2-7; 8 bases fit TRBD2. With 7 bases clipped from V and 9 bases from J, the junction kept 9 bases outside the gene matches. The V gene's germline CDR1 is SGDLS and CDR2 YYNGEE. The CDR3 spans 12 residues. CDR3 sequence: CASGDGGAVQYF. The CDR3 coding sequence is TGTGCCAGCGGGGACGGGGGGGCTGTGCAGTACTTC. Looking up the rest from reference TRBV9 and TRBJ2-7 gives the full variable domain: DSGVTQTPKHLITATGQRVTLRCSPRSGDLSVYWYQQSLDQGLQFLIQYYNGEERAKGNILERFSAQQFPDLHSELNLSSLELGDSALYFCASGDGGAVQYFGPGTRLTVT.

This clone was picked up a small number of times. This chain connects TRBV27 to TRBJ1-6, with 7 bases that match TRBD1. Trimming at V came to 5 bases and at J to 1 base, leaving 2 bases not matched to a gene. The CDR3 has 15 amino acids. Germline V gene sequence: CDR1 MNHEY, CDR2 SMNVEV (reference sequence). CDR3 nucleotides: TGTGCCAGCAGTGGGGGACAGTCCTATAATTCACCCCTCCACTTT. Its translation: CASSGGQSYNSPLHF.

This clone was counted only a few times. J is TRBJ1-6 and V is TRBV7-3, with 7 bases aligning to TRBD1. Germline V gene data show CDR1 as SGHTA and CDR2 as FQGTGA. This CDR3 is built from 14 residues. V lost 5 bases, J lost 7 bases, and 5 bases stayed unmatched. CDR3: CASSPGTVNSPLHF. The CDR3 DNA reads TGTGCCAGCAGCCCCGGGACAGTCAATTCACCCCTCCACTTT.

This sequence joins TRBV4-1 and TRBJ2-5; D is uncertain. Germline V CDR1 and CDR2: MGHRA, YSYEKL. The CDR3 consists of 15 residues. The germline V and J ends were trimmed by 0 bases and 4 bases, with 12 bases remaining between them. The CDR3 protein is CASSQDYNFGETQYF. CDR3 DNA: TGCGCCAGCAGCCAAGACTATAACTTCGGAGAGACCCAGTACTTC.

This clone was detected once. The CDR3 reads CASSARASNEKLFF. In DNA, the CDR3 is TGTGCCAGCAGCGCCAGGGCCTCTAATGAAAAACTGTTTTTT. This sequence joins TRBV7-9 and TRBJ1-4, with D possibly matching TRBD1 (5 bases). V was clipped by 5 bases and J by 3 bases, with 10 bases between them. The CDR3 has 14 residues. Germline V CDR1 and CDR2: SEHNR, FQNEAQ (reference sequence).

V usage is TRBV18 and J usage is TRBJ2-1; 9 positions match TRBD1. The germline V gene has CDR1 KGHSH and CDR2 LQKENI. The CDR3 has 16 amino acids. V shed 6 bases and J 8 bases; nucleotides not matched to a gene: 14. DNA of the CDR3: TGTGCCAGCTCCCGTTCGGGGACAGGGACCCTCGATGAGCAGTTCTTC. As protein: CASSRSGTGTLDEQFF.

The chain recombines TRBV5-4 with TRBJ2-3; the D gene is possibly TRBD1 (5 bases). Trimming took 4 bases from V and 4 from J, leaving 16 bases between them. This CDR3 is built from 15 residues. Germline CDR1 is SGHNT and CDR2 is YYREEE (reference sequence). The CDR3 region has the DNA TGTGCCAGCAGCAGGGGCCCTGCCGAACCAGATACGCAGTATTTT. Encoded protein: CASSRGPAEPDTQYF. Full variable domain (rest looked up from reference TRBV5-4 and TRBJ2-3): ETGVTQSPTHLIKTRGQQVTLRCSSQSGHNTVSWYQQALGQGPQFIFQYYREEENGRGNFPPRFSGLQFPNYSSELNVNALELDDSALYLCASSRGPAEPDTQYFGPGTRLTVL.

The rearrangement uses TRBV2 and TRBJ1-2; 12 positions match TRBD1. J gave up 4 bases and V 4 bases, and 10 bases lay outside the gene matches. Germline CDR1 is SNHLY and CDR2 is FYNNEI. This CDR3 has 17 residues. CDR3 in amino acids: CASSVPGQGAQTYGYTF. The CDR3 region has the DNA TGTGCCAGCAGTGTCCCGGGACAGGGGGCGCAAACCTATGGCTACACCTTC. The variable domain in full, with the rest retrieved from reference TRBV2 and TRBJ1-2, is EPEVTQTPSHQVTQMGQEVILRCVPISNHLYFYWYRQILGQKVEFLVSFYNNEISEKSEIFDDQFSVERPDGSNFTLKIRSTKLEDSAMYFCASSVPGQGAQTYGYTFGSGTRLTVV.

This sequence joins TRBV19 and TRBJ2-7; D is unresolved. The CDR3 extends over 14 amino acids. Deletions cut 1 base from V and 0 bases from J, with 7 bases between. Per the germline V gene, CDR1 is LNHDA and CDR2 is SQIVND (reference sequence). The CDR3 protein is CASSIAHSSYEQYF. The CDR3 coding sequence is TGTGCCAGTAGTATAGCCCATAGCTCCTACGAGCAGTACTTC.

The table lists this clone with a count of one. The J gene is TRBJ1-6, the V gene TRBV5-6; 7 positions agree with TRBD1. The germline V gene has CDR1 SGHDT and CDR2 YYEEEE. The V gene end was trimmed by 2 bases and the J gene end by 10 bases; junction bases not matched to a gene: 12. This CDR3 is built from 16 residues. The CDR3 DNA is TGTGCCAGCAGCTTTTGGCCGGGACAGAGAGGGTCACCCCTCCACTTT. It is translated as CASSFWPGQRGSPLHF.

The chain has TRBV28 and TRBJ1-3, with D perhaps matching TRBD1 (5 bases). Trimming left V 3 bases short and J 1 base short, with 10 bases between. The V gene's germline CDR1 is MDHEN and CDR2 SYDVKM. This CDR3 region has 15 residues. CDR3 DNA sequence: TGTGCCAGCAGTTTGACAGTTCTATCTGGAAACACCATATATTTT. Its translation is CASSLTVLSGNTIYF.

The J gene is TRBJ1-1, the V gene TRBV2; tentative D call: TRBD1 (6 bases). The CDR3 is made up of 15 amino acids. CDR1 and CDR2 from the germline V gene are SNHLY and FYNNEI. V gave up 4 bases and J gave up 4 bases, with 16 bases separating them. The CDR3 loop is CASSVSNRVGTEAFF. CDR3 in DNA: TGTGCCAGCAGTGTGTCCAACAGGGTCGGCACTGAAGCTTTCTTT.

This chain joins TRBV5-1 and TRBJ2-1; 9 nucleotides agree with TRBD2. Germline V lookup: CDR1 SGHRS, CDR2 YFSETQ. V lost 2 bases and J lost 2; bases outside the gene matches: 2. The CDR3 has 15 amino acids. CDR3 bases: TGCGCCAGCAGCTTTAGCGGGGGAACCTACAATGAGCAGTTCTTC. It codes for CASSFSGGTYNEQFF.

The gene calls are TRBV7-8 and TRBJ1-2, with D unresolved. Germline V CDR1 and CDR2: SGHVS, FQNEAQ. The CDR3 has 15 amino acids. V was clipped by 2 bases and J by 5 bases, with 15 bases between them. CDR3 DNA: TGTGCCAGCAGCTTAAATCGGGTGGAGTCTTATGGCTACACCTTC. Its protein is CASSLNRVESYGYTF. The full variable domain, completed using reference TRBV7-8 and TRBJ1-2, is GAGVSQSPRYKVAKRGQDVALRCDPISGHVSLFWYQQALGQGPEFLTYFQNEAQLDKSGLPSDRFFAERPEGSVSTLKIQRTQQEDSAVYLCASSLNRVESYGYTFGSGTRLTVV.

This sequence joins TRBV14 and TRBJ2-5; 11 bases align to TRBD2. Germline CDR1 is SGHDN and CDR2 is FVKESK. CDR3 length: 15 residues. The V and J ends lost 4 bases and 1 base, in that order; junction bases with no gene match: 2. The DNA of the CDR3 is TGTGCCAGCAGCCGACTAGCGGGGAGCCAAGAGACCCAGTACTTC. Encoded protein: CASSRLAGSQETQYF.

The chain employs TRBV20-1 and TRBJ1-2; no reliable D call. V was trimmed by 1 base and J by 13 bases, leaving 10 bases between them. The CDR3 contains 10 residues. CDR1 is DFQATT, CDR2 SNEGSKA, per germline (reference sequence). The CDR3 sequence: CSARVQAFTF. The DNA for the CDR3 is TGCAGTGCTAGAGTCCAAGCCTTCACCTTC.

The rearrangement links TRBV2 to TRBJ1-1, with 8 positions matching TRBD1. This CDR3 has 14 amino acids. Germline CDR1 reads SNHLY; CDR2 reads FYNNEI. V dropped 6 bases and J dropped 3; count of bases not matched to a gene: 6. CDR3 amino acids: CASRDRAQDTEAFF. CDR3 DNA: TGTGCCAGCAGGGACAGGGCCCAAGACACTGAAGCTTTCTTT.

CDR3 nucleotides: TGCAGCGTCCTCCGAGGGGGGGGCATCCACGAGCAGTACTTC. It translates to CSVLRGGGIHEQYF. The chain carries TRBV29-1 and TRBJ2-7; the D gene is possibly TRBD2 (7 bases). Germline CDR1 is SQVTM and CDR2 is ANQGSEA. The CDR3 extends over 14 amino acids. V lost 6 bases and J lost 5, with 20 bases in between.

The chain uses TRBV10-3 and TRBJ2-7; D is unresolved. Trimming removed 2 bases at V and 6 bases at J, with 8 bases between. The CDR3 consists of 12 residues. Germline V gene sequence: CDR1 ENHRY, CDR2 SYGVKD. The CDR3 is CAISERHVEQYF. The CDR3 region has the DNA TGTGCCATCAGTGAGAGACATGTCGAGCAGTACTTC.

The rearrangement joins TRBV11-2 to TRBJ2-5; possible D gene TRBD1, 6 bases. The V gene lost 5 bases and the J gene lost 5 bases, with 18 bases spanning the gap. CDR3 length: 15 residues. The germline gives CDR1 SGHAT, CDR2 FQNNGV. For the CDR3, the DNA is TGTGCCAGCAGCAGACAGGTCGTGAATGTGGAGACCCAGTACTTC. Protein product: CASSRQVVNVETQYF.